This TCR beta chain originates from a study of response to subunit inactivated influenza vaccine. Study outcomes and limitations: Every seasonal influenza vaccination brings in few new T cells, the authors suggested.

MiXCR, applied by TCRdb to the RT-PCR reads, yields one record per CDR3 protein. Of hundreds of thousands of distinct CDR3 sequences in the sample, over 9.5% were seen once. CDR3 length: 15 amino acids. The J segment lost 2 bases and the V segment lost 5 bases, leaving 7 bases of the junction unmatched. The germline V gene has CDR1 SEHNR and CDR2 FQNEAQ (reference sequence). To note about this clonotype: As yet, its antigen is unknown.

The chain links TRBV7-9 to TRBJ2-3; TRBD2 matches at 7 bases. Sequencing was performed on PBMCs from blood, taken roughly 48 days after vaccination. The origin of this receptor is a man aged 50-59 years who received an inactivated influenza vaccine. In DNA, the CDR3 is TGTGCCAGCAGCCCAGTGGGGACTACCACAGATACGCAGTATTTT. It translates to CASSPVGTTTDTQYF.